The 17 T cell receptor beta chains below were found in one sample sequenced in a study of beta chain features in type 1 diabetes. Sequenced material consisted of expressed TCRB transcripts (all of the isolated RNA was reverse transcribed). Clones were sequenced by immunoSEQ multiplex PCR, and TCRdb holds only the in-frame ones, with some missing. In the table there are hundreds of thousands of clones, around 15% of which are singletons. General study findings and limits: All four CD4+ subsets from Type 1 diabetes patients carried moderately but significantly shorter TCRB CDR3s.

These receptors have no identified antigens. Sequenced input: naive CD4+ T cells from blood. Receptors originate from a man aged 18-30 years with type 1 diabetes.

Written as DNA, the CDR3 is TGTGCCAGCAGTTACTCCGGGGACTCTGGGGCCAACGTCCTGACTTTC. It yields the protein CASSYSGDSGANVLTF. This chain connects TRBV6-5 to TRBJ2-6, with D possibly TRBD2 on 5 matching bases. The CDR3 spans 16 residues. V lost 0 bases, J lost 0 bases, and 6 bases lay in between. The germline V gene has CDR1 MNHEY and CDR2 SVGAGI.

This clone was seen ten or more times. The V gene is TRBV29-1, the J gene TRBJ1-5, with D hard to call. Germline V gives CDR1 SQVTM, CDR2 ANQGSEA. The CDR3 consists of 13 residues. The V gene lost 5 bases and the J gene lost 4 bases, with 12 bases spanning the gap. The CDR3 loop reads CSVRERGNQPQHF. The DNA for the CDR3 is TGCAGCGTTCGGGAACGAGGGAATCAGCCCCAGCATTTT.

This clone was observed a handful of times. The chain links TRBV19 to TRBJ1-3, with no clear D. The CDR3 is 15 amino acids. Germline V gene data show CDR1 as LNHDA and CDR2 as SQIVND (reference sequence). V gave up 5 bases and J gave up 0 bases, with 11 bases separating them. The chain's CDR3 is CASSLPAGSGNTIYF. The DNA of the CDR3 is TGTGCCAGTAGTCTCCCGGCCGGCTCTGGAAACACCATATATTTT.

The V gene is TRBV6-6, the J gene TRBJ2-1, with 8 bases that match TRBD1. This CDR3 has 14 residues. Germline V CDR1 and CDR2: MNHNY, SVGAGI (reference sequence). With 7 bases clipped from V and 6 bases from J, the junction kept 8 bases outside the gene matches. Here the CDR3 reads CASTLPQGANEQFF. The CDR3, as DNA: TGTGCCAGCACCCTGCCGCAGGGGGCCAATGAGCAGTTCTTC.

The rearrangement links TRBV7-9 to TRBJ2-5; D perhaps matches TRBD1 (5 bases). There are 16 residues in the CDR3. Trimming took 5 bases from V and 2 from J, leaving 18 bases between them. Germline loops: CDR1 SEHNR, CDR2 FQNEAQ (reference sequence). The CDR3 loop is CASSARAERSQETQYF. In nucleotides, the CDR3 is TGTGCCAGCAGCGCCAGGGCAGAGAGGTCGCAAGAGACCCAGTACTTC.

This clone was seen once. The chain is built from TRBV6-4 and TRBJ1-1, with D hard to call. The CDR3 spans 13 residues. Germline V lookup: CDR1 MRHNA, CDR2 SNTAGT. Trimming took off 3 bases at V and 2 bases at J, with 7 bases between the two ends. The CDR3 coding sequence is TGTGCCAGCAGTGAGAGGGCTAACACTGAAGCTTTCTTT. Translating gives CASSERANTEAFF.

This clone has just a few counts. The chain links TRBV10-3 to TRBJ2-5; 7 bases agree with TRBD1. The CDR3 length is 13 residues. Losses at the gene ends were 10 bases for V and 4 bases for J; bases not matched to a gene: 9. CDR1 is ENHRY and CDR2 is SYGVKD in the germline V gene. The CDR3, as DNA: TGTGCCACGGAAAAGGGACAGCGAGAGACCCAGTACTTC. Translation gives CATEKGQRETQYF.

This clone was recorded a few times. The genes are TRBV14 and TRBJ1-2; D remains ambiguous. From germline, CDR1 is SGHDN and CDR2 FVKESK. The CDR3 contains 13 residues. V lost 2 bases, J lost 8 bases, and 12 bases lay in between. The CDR3 DNA reads as TGTGCCAGCAGCCAACTCAGAGCATTAGGCTACACCTTC. Encoded protein: CASSQLRALGYTF.

This clone showed up just a few times. The chain uses TRBV25-1 and TRBJ2-7, with TRBD2 matching over 10 bases. Germline CDR1 and CDR2: MGHDK and SYGVNS. The CDR3 length is 14 residues. Unmatched junction bases numbered 3, after V lost 3 bases and J lost 4 bases. The CDR3 here is CASSDPSGGYEQYF. The CDR3 DNA follows: TGTGCCAGCAGTGACCCTAGCGGGGGTTACGAGCAGTACTTC.

This chain uses TRBV29-1 with TRBJ2-7; 10 nucleotides align to TRBD2. CDR3 length: 15 residues. Germline CDR1 is SQVTM and CDR2 is ANQGSEA. V shed 3 bases, J shed 6 bases, and the junction held 11 bases outside the gene matches. DNA for the CDR3: TGCAGCGTTGATCTTGCTAGCGGGAGATCTGGCGAGCAGTACTTC. Translated: CSVDLASGRSGEQYF.

This clone was counted a few times. The sample contains more than one DNA sequence encoding this CDR3. This chain links TRBV5-1 with TRBJ2-7, with D tentatively TRBD1 (5 bases). The CDR3 contains 14 residues. CDR1 and CDR2 (germline): SGHRS, YFSETQ. Trimming pared 0 bases from V and 4 bases from J, leaving 11 bases between. The CDR3 DNA follows: TGCGCCAGCAGCTTGGGTCAGGGATCATACGAGCAGTACTTC. It yields the protein CASSLGQGSYEQYF.

In its sample, this clone was seen a few times. Other DNA sequences in the sample encode the same CDR3. The chain carries TRBV7-9 and TRBJ2-5; D not certain. The CDR3 extends over 11 amino acids. CDR1 SEHNR and CDR2 FQNEAQ come from the germline V gene (reference sequence). V dropped 4 bases and J dropped 5 bases, with 5 bases sitting between them. CDR3 nucleotides: TGTGCCAGCAGCTCCCGGGAGACCCAGTACTTC. Residues: CASSSRETQYF.

This sequence joins TRBV14 and TRBJ2-5; 7 nucleotides match TRBD1. With 1 base clipped from V and 7 bases from J, the junction kept 12 bases outside the gene matches. Germline V lookup: CDR1 SGHDN, CDR2 FVKESK. The CDR3 extends over 16 amino acids. The DNA for the CDR3 is TGTGCCAGCAGCCAAGGAAACGGGACAGCCCGCTGGACCCAGTACTTC. Translation gives CASSQGNGTARWTQYF.

This clone was observed a handful of times. The chain employs TRBV30 and TRBJ1-1, with a weak D call TRBD1 (5 bases). This CDR3 is built from 14 residues. Trimming cost V 1 base and J 3 bases, with 12 bases left between them. Germline loops: CDR1 GTSNPN, CDR2 SVGIG (reference sequence). The CDR3 nucleotides are TGTGCCTGGAGTGCGACAGTTTCCGACACTGAAGCTTTCTTT. This encodes CAWSATVSDTEAFF. The full variable domain, with the rest looked up from reference TRBV30 and TRBJ1-1, is SQTIHQWPATLVQPVGSPLSLECTVEGTSNPNLYWYRQAAGRGLQLLFYSVGIGQISSEVPQNLSASRPQDRQFILSSKKLLLSDSGFYLCAWSATVSDTEAFFGQGTRLTVV.

The chain combines TRBV4-1 with TRBJ2-5; the match to TRBD2 covers 16 bases. V trimming: 6 bases; J trimming: 2 bases; junction bases outside the gene matches: 6. Germline assignment: CDR1 MGHRA and CDR2 YSYEKL. The CDR3 is 17 amino acids. The CDR3 spells CASRPGLAGGGQETQYF. The CDR3 coding sequence is TGCGCCAGCAGGCCGGGACTAGCGGGAGGGGGTCAAGAGACCCAGTACTTC.

This clone was seen only a few times. The chain's CDR3 is CASSLPRQGARNIQYF. CDR3 coding DNA: TGTGCCAGCAGTTTACCACGACAGGGGGCAAGGAACATTCAGTACTTC. The chain joins TRBV28 to TRBJ2-4; TRBD1 matches 10 bases. This CDR3 has 16 residues. V shed 2 bases, J shed 7 bases, and the junction held 8 bases outside the gene matches. Germline V lookup: CDR1 MDHEN, CDR2 SYDVKM.

This clone has just a few counts. The J gene is TRBJ2-5, the V gene TRBV5-1; D assignment may be TRBD1 or TRBD2 (5 bases each). Looked up from germline, CDR1 is SGHRS and CDR2 is YFSETQ. V lost 0 bases, J lost 3 bases, and 9 bases lay in between. This CDR3 contains 14 residues. DNA of the CDR3: TGCGCCAGCAGCTTGGAGGGGAGAAAAGAGACCCAGTACTTC. This sequence encodes CASSLEGRKETQYF. Looking up the rest from reference TRBV5-1 and TRBJ2-5 gives the full variable domain: KAGVTQTPRYLIKTRGQQVTLSCSPISGHRSVSWYQQTPGQGLQFLFEYFSETQRNKGNFPGRFSGRQFSNSRSEMNVSTLELGDSALYLCASSLEGRKETQYFGPGTRLLVL.